A single sample is the source of the 21 T cell receptor beta chains below, sequenced in a study of beta chain features in type 1 diabetes. General observations from the study: TCRB CDR3s from Type 1 diabetes patients were moderately but significantly shorter in all four CD4+ subsets.

Antigen specificity for these receptors is unknown. As every portion of the isolated RNA was reverse transcribed, the sequencing read expressed TCRB transcripts. TCRdb keeps only in-frame clones here, not all; method: immunoSEQ multiplex PCR. The sample holds 200,000 to 300,000 clones, about a tenth seen once. Input material: naive CD4+ T cells from blood. These receptors were collected from a man aged 25 to 40 with type 1 diabetes.

This rearrangement joins TRBV2 to TRBJ2-7; D is perhaps TRBD2 (6 bases). CDR3 length: 15 amino acids. Deletions cut 1 base from V and 7 bases from J, with 17 bases between. Germline values: CDR1 SNHLY, CDR2 FYNNEI. The CDR3 sequence is CASSEVVGGYLEQYF. CDR3 sequence (DNA): TGTGCCAGCAGTGAAGTAGTCGGGGGTTACCTGGAGCAGTACTTC.

V is TRBV12-5 and J is TRBJ2-3; D not resolved. Germline V gene lookup returns CDR1 LGHNT and CDR2 FRNRAP. V was trimmed by 6 bases and J by 6 bases, leaving 13 bases between them. The CDR3 sequence is 13 residues long. The CDR3: CASGKTALDTQYF. The CDR3 region has the DNA TGTGCTAGTGGGAAGACTGCTTTGGATACGCAGTATTTT. The complete variable domain, with remaining parts taken from reference TRBV12-5 and TRBJ2-3, reads DARVTQTPRHKVTEMGQEVTMRCQPILGHNTVFWYRQTMMQGLELLAYFRNRAPLDDSGMPKDRFSAEMPDATLATLKIQPSEPRDSAVYFCASGKTALDTQYFGPGTRLTVL.

This clone was recorded a few times. The chain recombines TRBV5-4 with TRBJ1-2; 10 bases agree with TRBD1. V dropped 5 bases and J dropped 4; count of bases not matched to a gene: 8. Germline assignment: CDR1 SGHNT and CDR2 YYREEE (reference sequence). The CDR3 is 15 residues long. CDR3 region: CASRDRGLISYGYTF. DNA for the CDR3: TGTGCCAGCAGGGACAGGGGGTTAATATCCTATGGCTACACCTTC.

The chain couples TRBV30 to TRBJ1-1, with TRBD1 matching over 10 bases. The CDR3 spans 15 residues. With 5 bases clipped from V and 0 bases from J, the junction kept 6 bases outside the gene matches. The germline V gene has CDR1 GTSNPN and CDR2 SVGIG (reference sequence). The CDR3 DNA sequence: TGTGCCTGGGGGAAGGGACAGGGGTTGAACACTGAAGCTTTCTTT. Translation gives CAWGKGQGLNTEAFF.

This clone was observed a handful of times. V gene TRBV4-2 combines with J gene TRBJ1-2, with D possibly being TRBD1 (6 bases). V was clipped by 4 bases and J by 6 bases, with 15 bases between them. CDR3 length: 14 residues. The germline V gene has CDR1 LGHNA and CDR2 YNFKEQ. CDR3 loop: CASSPRGGTNGYTF. In DNA form, the CDR3 reads TGTGCCAGCAGCCCGAGGGGGGGGACGAATGGCTACACCTTC.

The chain carries TRBV30 and TRBJ2-1; D possibly corresponds to TRBD2 (6 bases). This CDR3 has 14 amino acids. CDR1 and CDR2 (germline): GTSNPN, SVGIG (reference sequence). V was cut by 8 bases and J by 4 bases, with 18 bases left in between. The CDR3 here is CAGRTSPSYNEQFF. The CDR3 DNA is TGTGCCGGAAGAACTAGCCCCTCGTACAATGAGCAGTTCTTC.

This clone appeared a few times. The chain carries TRBV29-1 and TRBJ2-7, with 7 bases matching TRBD1. The CDR3 consists of 13 residues. From germline, CDR1 is SQVTM and CDR2 ANQGSEA. The ends lost 5 bases at V and 1 base at J; junction bases unmatched: 5. The CDR3: CSVKGALSYEQYF. The CDR3 DNA follows: TGCAGCGTTAAGGGGGCTCTTTCCTACGAGCAGTACTTC.

This clone was counted a few times. The chain is built from TRBV5-1 and TRBJ2-6; 7 positions match TRBD2. CDR1 is SGHRS and CDR2 is YFSETQ in the germline V gene. The CDR3 totals 16 residues. The trim removed 4 bases at V and 2 bases at J, leaving 6 bases unmatched. For the CDR3, the DNA is TGCGCCAGCAGCCCCCCTGGGAGGGCTGGGGCCAACGTCCTGACTTTC. It translates to CASSPPGRAGANVLTF.

V is TRBV2 and J is TRBJ1-2; no firm D call. The germline V and J ends were trimmed by 4 bases and 5 bases, with 8 bases remaining between them. The V gene's germline CDR1 is SNHLY and CDR2 FYNNEI. This CDR3 contains 12 residues. As DNA, the CDR3 is TGTGCCAGCAGTGGGGAGAGATATGGCTACACCTTC. Its protein is CASSGERYGYTF.

This clone has only a few counts. The chain is built from TRBV5-4 and TRBJ1-1; TRBD1 is a possible D gene (6 bases). V was clipped by 7 bases and J by 3 bases, with 22 bases between them. Germline CDR1 reads SGHNT; CDR2 reads YYREEE (reference sequence). This CDR3 has 16 residues. The CDR3 sequence: CASGRSGARKDTEAFF. CDR3 coding DNA: TGTGCCAGCGGTAGGTCAGGGGCGCGGAAGGACACTGAAGCTTTCTTT. The whole variable domain, remainder taken from reference TRBV5-4 and TRBJ1-1, is ETGVTQSPTHLIKTRGQQVTLRCSSQSGHNTVSWYQQALGQGPQFIFQYYREEENGRGNFPPRFSGLQFPNYSSELNVNALELDDSALYLCASGRSGARKDTEAFFGQGTRLTVV.

This clone showed up just a few times. The rearrangement uses TRBV29-1 and TRBJ2-1; D uncertain. V lost 5 bases to trimming and J lost 6 bases, with 8 bases between them. Germline V gene lookup returns CDR1 SQVTM and CDR2 ANQGSEA. This CDR3 spans 11 amino acids. This CDR3 is CSVSVSNEQFF. CDR3 DNA: TGCAGCGTTTCGGTATCCAATGAGCAGTTCTTC.

The V and J genes are TRBV18 and TRBJ1-2; 8 bases are shared with TRBD1. With 6 bases clipped from V and 4 bases from J, the junction kept 7 bases outside the gene matches. Germline CDR1 and CDR2: KGHSH and LQKENI. The CDR3 sequence is 14 residues long. DNA of the CDR3: TGTGCCAGCTCTCCGGACAGGGAGGGCTATGGCTACACCTTC. It yields the protein CASSPDREGYGYTF.

This clone has just a few counts. The genes are TRBV30 and TRBJ1-2; D is uncertain. CDR3 length equals 14 residues. Germline CDR1 GTSNPN, CDR2 SVGIG (reference sequence). V was shortened by 0 bases and J by 3 bases, with 11 bases between the two germline ends. The CDR3 protein is CAWSVSAADYGYTF. CDR3 DNA: TGTGCCTGGAGTGTAAGTGCAGCGGACTATGGCTACACCTTC.

In this sample, this clone turned up a few times. The chain couples TRBV11-1 to TRBJ2-7, with 7 bases that match TRBD1. After removal of 1 base from V and 2 bases from J, the junction contained 2 bases not matched to a gene. Germline assignment: CDR1 SGHAT and CDR2 FQDESV (reference sequence). The CDR3 is made up of 14 amino acids. The CDR3 here is CASSLGQGPYEQYF. The CDR3 region has the DNA TGTGCCAGCAGCTTAGGACAGGGACCCTACGAGCAGTACTTC.

J is TRBJ1-6 and V is TRBV5-1; the D gene is possibly TRBD1 (5 bases). The germline V gene has CDR1 SGHRS and CDR2 YFSETQ. This CDR3 is 16 amino acids long. Trimming stripped 5 bases from V and 1 base from J, with 13 bases between. The CDR3 here is CASREIQGSYNSPLHF. The DNA for the CDR3 is TGCGCCAGCAGGGAGATTCAGGGATCCTATAATTCACCCCTCCACTTT. The complete variable domain, with remaining parts taken from reference TRBV5-1 and TRBJ1-6, reads KAGVTQTPRYLIKTRGQQVTLSCSPISGHRSVSWYQQTPGQGLQFLFEYFSETQRNKGNFPGRFSGRQFSNSRSEMNVSTLELGDSALYLCASREIQGSYNSPLHFGNGTRLTVT.

The chain is built from TRBV14 and TRBJ1-1; D is uncertain. Germline CDR1 and CDR2: SGHDN and FVKESK. Trimming took off 2 bases at V and 7 bases at J, with 11 bases between the two ends. CDR3 length: 13 residues. The CDR3 DNA follows: TGTGCCAGCAGCCAATCACAGAACCTTGAAGCTTTCTTT. The encoded protein is CASSQSQNLEAFF.

The V and J genes are TRBV19 and TRBJ2-5, with 9 positions matching TRBD1. Trimming cost V 5 bases and J 2 bases; bases outside gene matches: 3. CDR3 size: 14 residues. Germline V gives CDR1 LNHDA, CDR2 SQIVND (reference sequence). The CDR3: CASSLGQGQETQYF. The CDR3 DNA sequence: TGTGCCAGTAGTCTGGGACAGGGACAAGAGACCCAGTACTTC. The full variable domain, completed using reference TRBV19 and TRBJ2-5, is DGGITQSPKYLFRKEGQNVTLSCEQNLNHDAMYWYRQDPGQGLRLIYYSQIVNDFQKGDIAEGYSVSREKKESFPLTVTSAQKNPTAFYLCASSLGQGQETQYFGPGTRLLVL.

The chain uses TRBV20-1 and TRBJ2-3, with D possibly being TRBD2 (6 bases). CDR3 length equals 11 residues. CDR1 and CDR2 (germline): DFQATT, SNEGSKA (reference sequence). V was clipped by 8 bases and J by 7 bases, with 13 bases between them. CDR3 protein: CSYAGSYTQYF. CDR3 sequence (DNA): TGCAGTTACGCCGGGAGCTATACGCAGTATTTT.

The chain carries TRBV7-2 and TRBJ1-2; possibly TRBD1 for D (6 bases). The CDR3 extends over 15 amino acids. Trimming left V 4 bases short and J 4 bases short, with 16 bases between. Germline V gene data show CDR1 as SGHTA and CDR2 as FQGNSA. DNA for the CDR3: TGTGCCAGCAGCTACACGGGGGGCTTTGGCTATGGCTACACCTTC. Its protein product is CASSYTGGFGYGYTF.

This clone has just a few counts. This chain uses TRBV2 with TRBJ1-2; the D is unclear. The CDR3 length is 13 residues. The V end was cut by 8 bases, the J end by 0 bases, with 10 bases between. Germline values: CDR1 SNHLY, CDR2 FYNNEI. CDR3 DNA sequence: TGTGCCAGCGCCTGGAGAACTAACTATGGCTACACCTTC. This translates into CASAWRTNYGYTF.

The V and J genes are TRBV4-1 and TRBJ1-2, with D perhaps TRBD1 (5 bases). This CDR3 region has 13 residues. CDR1 MGHRA and CDR2 YSYEKL come from the germline V gene. V lost 3 bases to trimming and J lost 1 base, with 6 bases between them. Written as DNA, the CDR3 is TGCGCCAGCAGCCATCAGGGTAACTATGGCTACACCTTC. Amino acid sequence: CASSHQGNYGYTF.